The TCR beta chain under discussion was sequenced for a study of T cell responses to AZD1222 COVID-19 vaccine. The study, taken as a whole, reports: Distributed over spike, vaccine-associated CD4 TCRs predominated at 160-218 and 743-854.

Clones were read by immunoSEQ multiplex PCR, and TCRdb kept only the in-frame ones, dropping some. The sample lists about 130,000 clones, about 87% occurring once. CDR1 is SGHAT, CDR2 FQNNGV, per germline. The CDR3 consists of 15 residues. V was pared by 0 bases and J by 0 bases, with 6 bases between. Remarks on this clone: Its matching antigen is unknown.

The sample consisted of peripheral blood, taken on day 0 of AZD1222 vaccination. The sequence derives from an adult in good health. The chain recombines TRBV11-2 with TRBJ2-1; D is perhaps TRBD2 (5 bases). The CDR3 DNA is TGTGCCAGCAGCTTAGAAGGGAGCTCCTACAATGAGCAGTTCTTC. Protein: CASSLEGSSYNEQFF.